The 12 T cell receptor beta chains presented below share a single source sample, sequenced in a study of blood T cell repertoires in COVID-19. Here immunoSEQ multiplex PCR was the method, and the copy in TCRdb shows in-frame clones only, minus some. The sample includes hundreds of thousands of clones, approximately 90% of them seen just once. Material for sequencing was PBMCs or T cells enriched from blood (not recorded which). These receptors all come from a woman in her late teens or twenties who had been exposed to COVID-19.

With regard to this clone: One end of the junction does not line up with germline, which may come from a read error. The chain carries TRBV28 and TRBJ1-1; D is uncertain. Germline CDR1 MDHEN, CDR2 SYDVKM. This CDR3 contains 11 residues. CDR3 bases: TGTGCCAGCAGTATTAACATTGAAGCTTTCTTT. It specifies CASSINIEAFF.

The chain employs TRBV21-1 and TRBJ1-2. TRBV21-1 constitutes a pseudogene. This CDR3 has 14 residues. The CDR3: CASSKDPGRYGYTF. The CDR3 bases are TGTGCCAGCAGCAAAGATCCGGGTAGGTATGGCTACACCTTC.

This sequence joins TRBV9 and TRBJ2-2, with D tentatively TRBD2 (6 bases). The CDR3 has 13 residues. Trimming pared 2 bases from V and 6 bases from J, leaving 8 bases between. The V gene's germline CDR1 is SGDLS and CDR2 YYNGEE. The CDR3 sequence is CASSVGGSGELFF. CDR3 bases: TGTGCCAGCAGCGTTGGGGGGTCCGGGGAGCTGTTTTTT.

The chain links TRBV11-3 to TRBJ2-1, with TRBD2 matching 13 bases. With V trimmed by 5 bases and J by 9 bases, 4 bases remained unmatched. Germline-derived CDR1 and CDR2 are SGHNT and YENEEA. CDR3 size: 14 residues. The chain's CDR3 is CASSQGLAGSEQFF. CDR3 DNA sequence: TGTGCCAGCAGCCAGGGACTAGCGGGAAGTGAGCAGTTCTTC.

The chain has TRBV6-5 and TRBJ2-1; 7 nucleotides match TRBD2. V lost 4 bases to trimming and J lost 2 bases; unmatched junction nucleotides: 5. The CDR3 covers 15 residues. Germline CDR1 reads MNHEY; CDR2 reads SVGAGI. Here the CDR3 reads CASSSLGGAYNEQFF. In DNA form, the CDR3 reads TGTGCCAGCAGTTCATTGGGGGGGGCCTACAATGAGCAGTTCTTC.

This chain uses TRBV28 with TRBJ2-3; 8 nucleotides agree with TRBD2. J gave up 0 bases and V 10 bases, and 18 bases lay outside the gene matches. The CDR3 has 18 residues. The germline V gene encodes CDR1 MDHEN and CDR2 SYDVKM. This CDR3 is CATTSFEGRGRSTDTQYF. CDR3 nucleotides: TGTGCCACCACCTCCTTTGAGGGGCGCGGGAGGAGCACAGATACGCAGTATTTT.

The CDR3 coding sequence is TGTGCCAGCAGTGAGTGGGGAGACAAAAACATTCAGTACTTC. Translated: CASSEWGDKNIQYF. The J gene is TRBJ2-4, the V gene TRBV25-1, with TRBD2 as a possible D gene (5 bases). The V and J ends lost 3 bases and 3 bases respectively, with 9 bases between them. This CDR3 has 14 residues. Germline CDR1 reads MGHDK; CDR2 reads SYGVNS.

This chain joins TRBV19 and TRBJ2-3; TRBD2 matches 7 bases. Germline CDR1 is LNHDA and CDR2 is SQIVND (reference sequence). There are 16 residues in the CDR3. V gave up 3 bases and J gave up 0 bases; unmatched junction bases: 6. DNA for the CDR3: TGTGCCAGTAGTATTACGACGGGGGGAAGCACAGATACGCAGTATTTT. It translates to CASSITTGGSTDTQYF.

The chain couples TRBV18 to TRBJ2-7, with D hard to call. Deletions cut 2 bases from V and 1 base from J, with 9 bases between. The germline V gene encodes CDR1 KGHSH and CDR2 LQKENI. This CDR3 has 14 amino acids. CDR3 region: CASSPSESSYEQYF. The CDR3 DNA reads TGTGCCAGCTCACCAAGTGAGAGTTCCTACGAGCAGTACTTC.

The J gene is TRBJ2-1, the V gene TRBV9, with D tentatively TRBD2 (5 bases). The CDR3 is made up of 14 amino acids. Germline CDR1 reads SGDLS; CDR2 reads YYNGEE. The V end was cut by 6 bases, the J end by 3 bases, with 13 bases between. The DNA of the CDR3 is TGTGCCAGCATGAGGGTAAATAACTACAATGAGCAGTTCTTC. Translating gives CASMRVNNYNEQFF.

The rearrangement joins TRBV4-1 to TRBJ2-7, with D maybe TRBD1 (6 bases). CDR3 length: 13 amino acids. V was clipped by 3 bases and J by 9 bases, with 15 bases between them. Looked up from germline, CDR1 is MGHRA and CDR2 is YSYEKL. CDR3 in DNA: TGCGCCAGCAGCCAGCTGGCAGGGGCGGGGCAGTACTTC. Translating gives CASSQLAGAGQYF.

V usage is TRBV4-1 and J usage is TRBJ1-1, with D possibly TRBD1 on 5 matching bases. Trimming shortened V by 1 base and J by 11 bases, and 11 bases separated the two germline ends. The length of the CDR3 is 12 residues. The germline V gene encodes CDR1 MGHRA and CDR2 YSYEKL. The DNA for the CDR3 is TGCGCCAGCAGCCAAGCGGCGGGGCAGGCTTTCTTT. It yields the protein CASSQAAGQAFF.